These 16 T cell receptor beta chains were all obtained from the same sample, sequenced in a study of CD8+ T cells in alopecia areata. Isolated RNA was reverse transcribed into cDNA used as the sequencing template. Sequencing used immunoSEQ multiplex PCR; TCRdb keeps in-frame clones, though not all of them. The sample contains 200,000 or so clones, approximately 38% of which appear only once. Treatment denoted: oral pan-JAK inhibitor, 5-10 mg twice daily. Material: CD4+ T cells sorted from blood, obtained between weeks 30 and 35, from a patient treated with tofacitinib. Every receptor here comes from a human donor with alopecia areata.

The chain couples TRBV10-3 to TRBJ2-7; 7 nucleotides agree with TRBD1. CDR1 is ENHRY and CDR2 is SYGVKD in the germline V gene. The CDR3 contains 14 residues. V lost 4 bases and J lost 6; bases outside the gene matches: 9. The CDR3: CAISGDSKGSEQYF. The DNA for the CDR3 is TGTGCCATCAGTGGGGACAGCAAAGGGTCCGAGCAGTACTTC.

V and J are TRBV11-2 and TRBJ2-1; no definite D call. Looked up from germline, CDR1 is SGHAT and CDR2 is FQNNGV. The CDR3 runs 14 residues. V shed 4 bases and J shed 3 bases, with 10 bases lying between them. CDR3 region: CASSSAKGYNEQFF. Written as DNA, the CDR3 is TGTGCCAGCAGCTCCGCCAAGGGCTACAATGAGCAGTTCTTC.

The chain couples TRBV29-1 to TRBJ2-2, with TRBD1 identical over 7 bases. The V gene end was trimmed by 1 base and the J gene end by 5 bases; junction bases not matched to a gene: 4. The CDR3 is made up of 14 amino acids. Germline V gene sequence: CDR1 SQVTM, CDR2 ANQGSEA. In DNA, the CDR3 is TGCAGCGTTGAAGGCAGGGGGACGACCGGGGAGCTGTTTTTT. It codes for CSVEGRGTTGELFF.

The rearrangement links TRBV18 to TRBJ1-2; D gene ambiguous. The CDR3 totals 12 residues. V was shortened by 2 bases and J by 6 bases, with 7 bases between the two germline ends. Germline values: CDR1 KGHSH, CDR2 LQKENI. The CDR3 coding sequence is TGTGCCAGCTCACCAGCTGGGAATGGCTACACCTTC. Protein sequence: CASSPAGNGYTF.

This clone turned up a few times. The chain links TRBV11-2 to TRBJ2-2; 11 bases map to TRBD2. The trim removed 5 bases at V and 4 bases at J, leaving 12 bases unmatched. CDR1 is SGHAT and CDR2 is FQNNGV in the germline V gene. The CDR3 extends over 18 amino acids. DNA for the CDR3: TGTGCCAGCAGCCGACTAACTAGCGGGAGAGGGAGCACCGGGGAGCTGTTTTTT. Translation gives CASSRLTSGRGSTGELFF.

The rearrangement links TRBV30 to TRBJ2-1; D unresolved. V lost 4 bases, J lost 3 bases, and 13 bases lay in between. Germline CDR1 reads GTSNPN; CDR2 reads SVGIG (reference sequence). The CDR3 totals 14 residues. The CDR3 loop reads CAWIGRPFYNEQFF. The CDR3 nucleotides are TGTGCCTGGATCGGCAGGCCCTTCTACAATGAGCAGTTCTTC. The full variable domain, rest sourced from reference TRBV30 and TRBJ2-1, is SQTIHQWPATLVQPVGSPLSLECTVEGTSNPNLYWYRQAAGRGLQLLFYSVGIGQISSEVPQNLSASRPQDRQFILSSKKLLLSDSGFYLCAWIGRPFYNEQFFGPGTRLTVL.

This sequence joins TRBV7-3 and TRBJ2-1; D possibly uses TRBD1 or TRBD2 (5 bases each). The V end was cut by 3 bases, the J end by 8 bases, with 14 bases between. Germline lookup yields CDR1 SGHTA and CDR2 FQGTGA. The CDR3 is made up of 14 amino acids. The CDR3 DNA reads as TGTGCCAGCAGCTTGCAGGGACGGTCAGATGAGCAGTTCTTC. Translated, it gives CASSLQGRSDEQFF.

The chain combines TRBV6-6 with TRBJ1-6; TRBD1 aligns across 10 bases. The CDR3 has 15 amino acids. Per the germline V gene, CDR1 is MNHNY and CDR2 is SVGAGI (reference sequence). V lost 6 bases to trimming and J lost 10 bases; unmatched junction nucleotides: 9. The CDR3 DNA reads as TGTGCCAGCAGGGGGGACAGGGGATATTTGTCACCCCTCCACTTT. It translates to CASRGDRGYLSPLHF.

The rearrangement uses TRBV9 and TRBJ2-7, with D perhaps matching TRBD2 (6 bases). Per the germline V gene, CDR1 is SGDLS and CDR2 is YYNGEE. This CDR3 spans 13 amino acids. Trimming stripped 2 bases from V and 7 bases from J, with 13 bases between. The CDR3 here is CASSVSGVGEQYF. Here the CDR3 DNA reads TGTGCCAGCAGCGTCTCGGGAGTGGGTGAGCAGTACTTC.

This clone was seen just once. The rearrangement links TRBV4-1 to TRBJ2-5; 7 bases are a match to TRBD1. Germline V gene data show CDR1 as MGHRA and CDR2 as YSYEKL. After removal of 3 bases from V and 1 base from J, the junction contained 8 bases not matched to a gene. The CDR3 has 16 residues. Here the CDR3 DNA reads TGCGCCAGCAGCCAGCCGGGACAGAAATCCCAAGAGACCCAGTACTTC. Translation gives CASSQPGQKSQETQYF.

J is TRBJ1-4 and V is TRBV30; D not resolved. The CDR3 loop spans 12 amino acids. Germline CDR1 GTSNPN, CDR2 SVGIG (reference sequence). Trimming took off 2 bases at V and 11 bases at J, with 12 bases between the two ends. The CDR3 bases are TGTGCCTGGAGTACGCCGACCCGGAAACTGTTTTTT. Translation gives CAWSTPTRKLFF.

The chain uses TRBV5-6 and TRBJ2-5, with 11 bases that match TRBD2. CDR1 and CDR2 from the germline V gene are SGHDT and YYEEEE. CDR3 size: 16 residues. V lost 1 base and J lost 5; bases outside the gene matches: 7. CDR3 amino acids: CASSLFSASGRETQYF. CDR3 bases: TGTGCCAGCAGCTTGTTCTCGGCTAGCGGGAGGGAGACCCAGTACTTC. Drawing the rest from reference TRBV5-6 and TRBJ2-5, the complete variable domain is DAGVTQSPTHLIKTRGQQVTLRCSPKSGHDTVSWYQQALGQGPQFIFQYYEEEERQRGNFPDRFSGHQFPNYSSELNVNALLLGDSALYLCASSLFSASGRETQYFGPGTRLLVL.

This clone was seen a few times. The rearrangement joins TRBV9 to TRBJ2-6; D is uncertain. This CDR3 has 14 amino acids. V was clipped by 3 bases and J by 0 bases, with 4 bases between them. Per the germline V gene, CDR1 is SGDLS and CDR2 is YYNGEE. The CDR3 DNA reads as TGTGCCAGCAGCGAGGGCTCTGGGGCCAACGTCCTGACTTTC. Translated, it gives CASSEGSGANVLTF.

The chain is built from TRBV30 and TRBJ1-5; the match to TRBD1 covers 7 bases. The germline gives CDR1 GTSNPN, CDR2 SVGIG (reference sequence). V lost 1 base to trimming and J lost 3 bases; unmatched junction nucleotides: 3. The CDR3 is made up of 14 amino acids. As DNA, the CDR3 is TGTGCCTGGAGTGGGGGACAGATCAATCAGCCCCAGCATTTT. Its protein is CAWSGGQINQPQHF.

The rearrangement links TRBV9 to TRBJ2-1; 10 positions match TRBD1. The CDR3 totals 15 residues. Germline CDR1 SGDLS, CDR2 YYNGEE. V lost 4 bases and J lost 4; bases outside the gene matches: 5. CDR3 sequence (DNA): TGTGCCAGCAGCCCCCGGGACAGGGGATACAATGAGCAGTTCTTC. Translated: CASSPRDRGYNEQFF.

CDR3 protein: CAWTPGPGETQYF. DNA of the CDR3: TGTGCCTGGACCCCCGGGCCCGGAGAGACCCAGTACTTC. The chain is built from TRBV30 and TRBJ2-5; D gene uncertain. CDR1 and CDR2 (germline): GTSNPN, SVGIG (reference sequence). Deletions cut 4 bases from V and 4 bases from J, with 13 bases between. The CDR3 is made up of 13 amino acids.